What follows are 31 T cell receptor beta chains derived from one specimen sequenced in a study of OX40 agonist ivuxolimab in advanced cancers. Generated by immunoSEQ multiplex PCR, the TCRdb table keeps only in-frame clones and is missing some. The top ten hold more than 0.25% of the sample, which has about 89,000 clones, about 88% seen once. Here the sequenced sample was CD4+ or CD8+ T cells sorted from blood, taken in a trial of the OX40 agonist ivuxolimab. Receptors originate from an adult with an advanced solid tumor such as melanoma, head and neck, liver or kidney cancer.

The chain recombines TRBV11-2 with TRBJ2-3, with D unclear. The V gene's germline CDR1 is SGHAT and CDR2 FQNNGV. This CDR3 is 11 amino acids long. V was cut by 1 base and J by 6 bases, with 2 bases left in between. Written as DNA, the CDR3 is TGTGCCAGCAGCTTAGCCGATACGCAGTATTTT. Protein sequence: CASSLADTQYF.

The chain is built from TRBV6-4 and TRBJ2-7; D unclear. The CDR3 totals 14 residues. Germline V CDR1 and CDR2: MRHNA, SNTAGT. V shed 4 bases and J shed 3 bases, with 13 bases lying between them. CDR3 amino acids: CASSGSVRLYEQYF. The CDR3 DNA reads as TGTGCCAGCAGTGGATCGGTTAGACTCTACGAGCAGTACTTC.

CDR3 residues: CASSDSGSSWHEQFF. Written as DNA, the CDR3 is TGTGCCAGCAGTGACTCTGGCAGTTCATGGCATGAGCAGTTCTTC. V usage is TRBV6-4 and J usage is TRBJ2-1; D remains ambiguous. CDR1 and CDR2 from the germline V gene are MRHNA and SNTAGT. This CDR3 is 15 amino acids long. Trimming pared 0 bases from V and 8 bases from J, leaving 14 bases between.

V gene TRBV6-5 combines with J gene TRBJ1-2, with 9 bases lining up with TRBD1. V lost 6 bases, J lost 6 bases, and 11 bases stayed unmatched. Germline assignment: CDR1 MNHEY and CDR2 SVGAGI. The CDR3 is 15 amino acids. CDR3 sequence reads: CASSDTGTGKDGYTF. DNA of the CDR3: TGTGCCAGCAGCGACACCGGGACAGGGAAAGATGGCTACACCTTC.

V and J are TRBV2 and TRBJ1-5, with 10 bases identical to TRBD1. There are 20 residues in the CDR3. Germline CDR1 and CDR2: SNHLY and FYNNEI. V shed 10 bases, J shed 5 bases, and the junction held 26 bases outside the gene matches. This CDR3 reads CATQGVPGQGLYGGDQPQHF. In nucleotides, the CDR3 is TGTGCCACCCAAGGCGTTCCGGGACAGGGGCTTTATGGGGGTGATCAGCCCCAGCATTTT.

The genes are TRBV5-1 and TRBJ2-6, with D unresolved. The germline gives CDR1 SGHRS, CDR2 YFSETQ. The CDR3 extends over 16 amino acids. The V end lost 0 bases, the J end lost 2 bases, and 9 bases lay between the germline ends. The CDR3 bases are TGCGCCAGCAGCTTGGTGGTCCCTGCTGGGGCCAACGTCCTGACTTTC. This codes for CASSLVVPAGANVLTF.

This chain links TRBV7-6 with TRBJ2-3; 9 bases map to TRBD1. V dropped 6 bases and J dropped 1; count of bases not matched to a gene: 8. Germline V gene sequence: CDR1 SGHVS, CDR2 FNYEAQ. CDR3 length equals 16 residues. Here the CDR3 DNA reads TGTGCCAGCAGTTTAAGCTGGGACAGGGGCACAGATACGCAGTATTTT. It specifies CASSLSWDRGTDTQYF.

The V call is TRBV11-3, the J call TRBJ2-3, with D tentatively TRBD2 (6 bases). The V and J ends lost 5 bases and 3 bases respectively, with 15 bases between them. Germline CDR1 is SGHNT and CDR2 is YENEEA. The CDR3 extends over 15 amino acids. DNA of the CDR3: TGTGCCAGCAGCCTCGGCGACGGGGGAACAGATACGCAGTATTTT. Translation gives CASSLGDGGTDTQYF.

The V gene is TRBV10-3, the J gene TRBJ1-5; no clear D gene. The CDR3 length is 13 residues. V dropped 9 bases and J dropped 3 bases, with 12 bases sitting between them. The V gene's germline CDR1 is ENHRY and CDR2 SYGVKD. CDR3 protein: CAITRQVNQPQHF. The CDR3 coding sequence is TGTGCCATTACCCGCCAGGTCAATCAGCCCCAGCATTTT.

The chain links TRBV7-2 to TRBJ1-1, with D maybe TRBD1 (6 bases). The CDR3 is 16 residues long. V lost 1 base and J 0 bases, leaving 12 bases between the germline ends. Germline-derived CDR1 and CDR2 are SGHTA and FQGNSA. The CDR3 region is CASSLGGAVMNTEAFF. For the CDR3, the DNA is TGTGCCAGCAGCTTAGGGGGGGCGGTCATGAACACTGAAGCTTTCTTT.

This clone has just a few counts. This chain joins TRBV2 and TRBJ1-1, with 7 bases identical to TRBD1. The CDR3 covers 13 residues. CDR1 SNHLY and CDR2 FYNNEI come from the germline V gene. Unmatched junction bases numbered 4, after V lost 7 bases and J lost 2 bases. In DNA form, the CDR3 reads TGTGCCAGCAAGAGACAGGGAAACACTGAAGCTTTCTTT. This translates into CASKRQGNTEAFF.

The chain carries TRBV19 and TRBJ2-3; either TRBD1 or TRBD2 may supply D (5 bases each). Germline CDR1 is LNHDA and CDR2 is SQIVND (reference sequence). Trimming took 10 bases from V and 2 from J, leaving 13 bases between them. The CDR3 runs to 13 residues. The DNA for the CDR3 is TGTGCCACTCAGGGCGGGTACACAGATACGCAGTATTTT. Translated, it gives CATQGGYTDTQYF.

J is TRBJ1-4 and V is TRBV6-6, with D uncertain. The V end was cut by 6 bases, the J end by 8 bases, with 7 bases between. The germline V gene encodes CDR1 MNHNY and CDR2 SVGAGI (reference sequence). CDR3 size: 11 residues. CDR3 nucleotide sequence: TGTGCCAGCAGGGGTGAGGAAAAACTGTTTTTT. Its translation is CASRGEEKLFF.

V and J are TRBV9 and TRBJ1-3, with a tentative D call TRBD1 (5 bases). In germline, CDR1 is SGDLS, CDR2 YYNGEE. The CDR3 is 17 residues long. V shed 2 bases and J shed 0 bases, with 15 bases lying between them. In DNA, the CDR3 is TGTGCCAGCAGCGTGACCTTTGGGGCTTACTCTGGAAACACCATATATTTT. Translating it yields CASSVTFGAYSGNTIYF.

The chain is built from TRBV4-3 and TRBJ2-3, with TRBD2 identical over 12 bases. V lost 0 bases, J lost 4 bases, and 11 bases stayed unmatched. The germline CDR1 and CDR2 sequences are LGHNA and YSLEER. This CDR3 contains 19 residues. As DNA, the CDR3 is TGCGCCAGCAGCCAAGATGCAAGGACTAGCGGGGTGGGCGCAGATACGCAGTATTTT. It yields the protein CASSQDARTSGVGADTQYF.

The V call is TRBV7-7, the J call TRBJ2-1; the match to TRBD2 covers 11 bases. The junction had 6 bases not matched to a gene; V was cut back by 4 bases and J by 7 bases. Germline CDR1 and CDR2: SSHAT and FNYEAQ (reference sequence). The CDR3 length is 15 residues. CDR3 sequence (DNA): TGTGCCAGCAGCTCTGTAGCGGGGGGGCCGAATGAGCAGTTCTTC. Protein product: CASSSVAGGPNEQFF.

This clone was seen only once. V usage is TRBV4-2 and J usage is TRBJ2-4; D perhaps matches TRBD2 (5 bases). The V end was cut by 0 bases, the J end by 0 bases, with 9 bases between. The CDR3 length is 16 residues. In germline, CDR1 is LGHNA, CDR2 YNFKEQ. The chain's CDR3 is CASSQDGKLAKNIQYF. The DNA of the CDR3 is TGTGCCAGCAGCCAAGACGGGAAGTTAGCCAAAAACATTCAGTACTTC.

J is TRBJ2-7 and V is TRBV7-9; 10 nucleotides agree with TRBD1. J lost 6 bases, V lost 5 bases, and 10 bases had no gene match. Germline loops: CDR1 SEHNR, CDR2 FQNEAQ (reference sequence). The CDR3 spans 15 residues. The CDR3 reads CASSPQGQGSVEQYF. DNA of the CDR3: TGTGCCAGCAGCCCTCAGGGACAGGGGAGTGTCGAGCAGTACTTC.

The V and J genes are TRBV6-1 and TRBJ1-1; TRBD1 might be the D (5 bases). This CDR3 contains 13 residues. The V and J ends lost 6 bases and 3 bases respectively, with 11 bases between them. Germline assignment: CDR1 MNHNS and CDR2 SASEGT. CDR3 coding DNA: TGTGCCAGCAGGCCGCGACAGCACACTGAAGCTTTCTTT. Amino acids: CASRPRQHTEAFF.

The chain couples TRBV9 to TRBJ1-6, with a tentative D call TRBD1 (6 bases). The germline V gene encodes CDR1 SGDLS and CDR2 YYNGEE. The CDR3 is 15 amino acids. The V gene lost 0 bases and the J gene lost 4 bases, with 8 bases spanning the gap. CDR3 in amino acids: CASSVEGGYNSPLHF. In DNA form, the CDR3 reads TGTGCCAGCAGCGTAGAGGGGGGTTATAATTCACCCCTCCACTTT.

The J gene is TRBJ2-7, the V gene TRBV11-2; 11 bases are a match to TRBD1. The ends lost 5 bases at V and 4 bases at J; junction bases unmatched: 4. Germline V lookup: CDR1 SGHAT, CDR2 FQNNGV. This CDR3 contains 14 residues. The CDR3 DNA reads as TGTGCCAGCAGCCGAGGACAGGGGGCGTACGAGCAGTACTTC. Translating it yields CASSRGQGAYEQYF.

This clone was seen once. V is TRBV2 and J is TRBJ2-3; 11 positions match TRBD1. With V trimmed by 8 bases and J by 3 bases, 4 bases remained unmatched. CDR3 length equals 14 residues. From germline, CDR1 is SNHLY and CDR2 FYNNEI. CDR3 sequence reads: CASARDRGTDTQYF. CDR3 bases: TGTGCCAGCGCCCGGGACAGGGGGACAGATACGCAGTATTTT.

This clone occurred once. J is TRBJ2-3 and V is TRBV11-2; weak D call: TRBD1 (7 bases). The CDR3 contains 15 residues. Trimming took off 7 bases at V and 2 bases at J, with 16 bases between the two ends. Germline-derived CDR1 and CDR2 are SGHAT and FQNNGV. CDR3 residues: CASKGASAITDTQYF. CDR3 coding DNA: TGTGCCAGCAAGGGGGCTAGCGCCATCACAGATACGCAGTATTTT. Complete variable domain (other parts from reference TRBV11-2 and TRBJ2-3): EAGVAQSPRYKIIEKRQSVAFWCNPISGHATLYWYQQILGQGPKLLIQFQNNGVVDDSQLPKDRFSAERLKGVDSTLKIQPAKLEDSAVYLCASKGASAITDTQYFGPGTRLTVL.

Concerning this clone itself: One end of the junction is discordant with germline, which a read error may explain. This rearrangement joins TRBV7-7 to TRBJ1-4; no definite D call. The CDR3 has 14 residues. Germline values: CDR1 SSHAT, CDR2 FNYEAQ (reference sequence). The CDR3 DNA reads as TGTGCTAGCAGCTCGGAATTCGGGCTAGGAAAACTGTTTTTT. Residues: CASSSEFGLGKLFF.

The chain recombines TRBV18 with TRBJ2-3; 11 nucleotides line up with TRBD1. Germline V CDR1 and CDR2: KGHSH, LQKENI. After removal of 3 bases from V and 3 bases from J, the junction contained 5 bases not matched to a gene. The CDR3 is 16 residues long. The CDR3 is CASSPWTGGLTDTQYF. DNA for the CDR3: TGTGCCAGCTCACCCTGGACAGGGGGCTTGACAGATACGCAGTATTTT.

CDR3 DNA sequence: TGTGCCAGCAGCCCGGCCCCGAGGGGAAACTACGAGCAGTACTTC. The encoded protein is CASSPAPRGNYEQYF. The rearrangement uses TRBV5-5 and TRBJ2-7, with D perhaps given as TRBD1 or TRBD2 (5 bases each). This CDR3 spans 15 amino acids. V shed 4 bases and J shed 3 bases, with 17 bases lying between them. Looked up from germline, CDR1 is SGHKS and CDR2 is YYEKEE (reference sequence).

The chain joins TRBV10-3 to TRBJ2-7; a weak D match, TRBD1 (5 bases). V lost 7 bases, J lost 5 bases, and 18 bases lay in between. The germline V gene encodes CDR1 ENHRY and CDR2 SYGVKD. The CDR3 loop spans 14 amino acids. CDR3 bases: TGTGCCATCACCAAGGGTCAGGGCGTGAACGAGCAGTACTTC. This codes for CAITKGQGVNEQYF.

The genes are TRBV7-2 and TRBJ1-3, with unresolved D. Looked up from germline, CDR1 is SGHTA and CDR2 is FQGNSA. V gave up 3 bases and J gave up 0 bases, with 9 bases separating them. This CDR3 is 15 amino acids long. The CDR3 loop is CASSFARNSGNTIYF. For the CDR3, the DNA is TGTGCCAGCAGCTTTGCCCGTAACTCTGGAAACACCATATATTTT.

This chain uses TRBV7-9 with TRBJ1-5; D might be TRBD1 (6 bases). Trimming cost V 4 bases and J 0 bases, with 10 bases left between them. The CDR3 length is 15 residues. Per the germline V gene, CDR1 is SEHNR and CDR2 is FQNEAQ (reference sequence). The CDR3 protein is CASSSGHRSNQPQHF. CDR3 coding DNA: TGTGCCAGCAGCTCGGGACATCGTAGCAATCAGCCCCAGCATTTT.

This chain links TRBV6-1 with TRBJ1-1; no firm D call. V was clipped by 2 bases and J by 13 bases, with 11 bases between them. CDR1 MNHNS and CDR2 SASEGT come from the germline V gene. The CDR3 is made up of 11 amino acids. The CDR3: CASSEPRFGFF. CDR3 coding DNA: TGTGCCAGCAGTGAACCCCGTTTTGGTTTCTTT.

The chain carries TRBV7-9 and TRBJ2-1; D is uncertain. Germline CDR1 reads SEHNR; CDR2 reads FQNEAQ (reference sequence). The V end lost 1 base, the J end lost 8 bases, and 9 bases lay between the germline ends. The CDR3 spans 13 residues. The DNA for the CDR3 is TGTGCCAGCAGCTTAGGAGCCTGGGATGAGCAGTTCTTC. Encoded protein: CASSLGAWDEQFF.